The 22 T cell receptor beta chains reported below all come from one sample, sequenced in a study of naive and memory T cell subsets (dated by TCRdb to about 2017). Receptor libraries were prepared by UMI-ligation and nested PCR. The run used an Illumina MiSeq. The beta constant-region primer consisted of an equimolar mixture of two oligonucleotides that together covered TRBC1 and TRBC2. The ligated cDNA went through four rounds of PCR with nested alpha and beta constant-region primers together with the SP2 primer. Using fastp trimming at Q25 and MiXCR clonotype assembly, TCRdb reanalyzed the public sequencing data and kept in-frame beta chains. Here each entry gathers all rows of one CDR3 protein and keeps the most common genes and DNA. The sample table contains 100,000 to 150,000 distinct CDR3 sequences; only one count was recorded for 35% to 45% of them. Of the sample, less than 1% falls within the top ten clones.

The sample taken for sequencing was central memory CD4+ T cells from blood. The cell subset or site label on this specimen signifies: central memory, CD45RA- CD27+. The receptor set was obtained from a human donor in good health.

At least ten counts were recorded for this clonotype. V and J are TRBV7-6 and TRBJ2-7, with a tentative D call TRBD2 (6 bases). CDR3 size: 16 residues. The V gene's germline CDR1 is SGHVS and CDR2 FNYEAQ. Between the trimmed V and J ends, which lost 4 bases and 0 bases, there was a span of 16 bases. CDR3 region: CASSSGTFLSSYEQYF. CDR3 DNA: TGTGCCAGCAGCTCCGGGACTTTTCTGAGCTCCTACGAGCAGTACTTC.

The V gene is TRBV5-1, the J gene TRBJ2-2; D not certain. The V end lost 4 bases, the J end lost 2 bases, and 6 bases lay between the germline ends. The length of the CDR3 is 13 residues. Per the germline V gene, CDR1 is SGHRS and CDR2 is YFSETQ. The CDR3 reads CASSGSNTGELFF. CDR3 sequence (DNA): TGCGCCAGCAGCGGCAGTAACACCGGGGAGCTGTTTTTT. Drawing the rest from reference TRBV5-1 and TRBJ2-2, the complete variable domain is KAGVTQTPRYLIKTRGQQVTLSCSPISGHRSVSWYQQTPGQGLQFLFEYFSETQRNKGNFPGRFSGRQFSNSRSEMNVSTLELGDSALYLCASSGSNTGELFFGEGSRLTVL.

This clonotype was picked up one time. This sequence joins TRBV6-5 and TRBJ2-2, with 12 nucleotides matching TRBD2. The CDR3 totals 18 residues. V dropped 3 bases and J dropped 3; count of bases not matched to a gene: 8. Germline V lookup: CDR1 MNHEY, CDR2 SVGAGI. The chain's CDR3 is CASSYGLAGGTYTGELFF. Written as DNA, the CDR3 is TGTGCCAGCAGTTATGGCCTAGCGGGAGGGACCTACACCGGGGAGCTGTTTTTT.

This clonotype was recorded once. The CDR3 DNA sequence: TGTGCCAGCAGCCCCCAAGGGGGAAGAACTGAAGCTTTCTTT. Its translation is CASSPQGGRTEAFF. V gene TRBV7-2 combines with J gene TRBJ1-1, with D tentatively TRBD1 (6 bases). V shed 5 bases and J shed 5 bases, with 15 bases lying between them. The CDR3 sequence is 14 residues long. Germline V gene sequence: CDR1 SGHTA, CDR2 FQGNSA.

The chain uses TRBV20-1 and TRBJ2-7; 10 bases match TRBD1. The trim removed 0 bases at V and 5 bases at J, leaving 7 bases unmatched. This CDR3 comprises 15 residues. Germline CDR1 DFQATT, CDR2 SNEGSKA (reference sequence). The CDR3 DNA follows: TGCAGTGCTAGAGACCCTCGACAGGGGGCGGACGAGCAGTACTTC. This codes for CSARDPRQGADEQYF.

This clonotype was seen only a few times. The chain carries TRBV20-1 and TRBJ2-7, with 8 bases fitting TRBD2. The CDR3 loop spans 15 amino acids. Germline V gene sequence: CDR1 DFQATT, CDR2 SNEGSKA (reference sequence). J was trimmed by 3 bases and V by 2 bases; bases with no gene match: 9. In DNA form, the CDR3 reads TGCAGTGCTAGAAGGACTAGCCGAGGTTACTACGAGCAGTACTTC. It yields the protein CSARRTSRGYYEQYF.

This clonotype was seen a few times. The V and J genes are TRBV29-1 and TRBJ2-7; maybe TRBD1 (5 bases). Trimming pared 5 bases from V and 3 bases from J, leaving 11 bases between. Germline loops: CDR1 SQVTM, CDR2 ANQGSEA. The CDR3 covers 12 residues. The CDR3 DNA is TGCAGCGTTACAATAACAGGCTACGAGCAGTACTTC. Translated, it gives CSVTITGYEQYF.

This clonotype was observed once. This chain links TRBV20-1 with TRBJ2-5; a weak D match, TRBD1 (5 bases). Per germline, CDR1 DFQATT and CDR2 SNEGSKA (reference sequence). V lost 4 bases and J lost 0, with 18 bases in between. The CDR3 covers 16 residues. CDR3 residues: CSATAGLSEYQETQYF. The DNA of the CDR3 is TGCAGTGCTACCGCAGGGCTTTCAGAGTACCAAGAGACCCAGTACTTC.

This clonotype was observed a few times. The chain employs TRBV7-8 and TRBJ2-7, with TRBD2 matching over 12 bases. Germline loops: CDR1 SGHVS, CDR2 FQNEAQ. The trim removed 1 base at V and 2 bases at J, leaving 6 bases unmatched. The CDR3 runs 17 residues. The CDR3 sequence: CASSLDPSGRGTYEQYF. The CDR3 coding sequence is TGTGCCAGCAGCTTAGATCCTAGCGGGAGGGGAACCTACGAGCAGTACTTC.

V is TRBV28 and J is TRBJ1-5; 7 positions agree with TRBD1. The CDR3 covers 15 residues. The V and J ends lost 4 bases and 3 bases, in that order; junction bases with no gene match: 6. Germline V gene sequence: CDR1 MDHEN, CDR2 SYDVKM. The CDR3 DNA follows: TGTGCCAGCAGTTCCCCAGGGGGTCCCAATCAGCCCCAGCATTTT. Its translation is CASSSPGGPNQPQHF.

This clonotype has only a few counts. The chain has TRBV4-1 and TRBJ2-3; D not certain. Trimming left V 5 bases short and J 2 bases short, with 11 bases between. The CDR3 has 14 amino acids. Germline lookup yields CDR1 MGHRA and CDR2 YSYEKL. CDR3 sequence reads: CASSSALTTDTQYF. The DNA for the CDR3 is TGCGCCAGCAGCTCGGCCCTTACCACAGATACGCAGTATTTT.

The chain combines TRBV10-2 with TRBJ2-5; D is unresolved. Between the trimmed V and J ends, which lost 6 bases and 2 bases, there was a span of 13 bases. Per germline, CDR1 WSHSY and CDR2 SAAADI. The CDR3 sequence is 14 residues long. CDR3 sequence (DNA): TGCGCCAGCAGGGGCAGATACTCACAAGAGACCCAGTACTTC. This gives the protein CASRGRYSQETQYF.

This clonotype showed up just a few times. CDR3 nucleotide sequence: TGTGCCAGCGGGCCTACTAGCGTTAGACCTAGCACAGATACGCAGTATTTT. Its protein product is CASGPTSVRPSTDTQYF. The J gene is TRBJ2-3, the V gene TRBV28; 7 bases line up with TRBD2. This CDR3 has 17 amino acids. The ends lost 8 bases at V and 0 bases at J; junction bases unmatched: 14. CDR1 is MDHEN, CDR2 SYDVKM, per germline.

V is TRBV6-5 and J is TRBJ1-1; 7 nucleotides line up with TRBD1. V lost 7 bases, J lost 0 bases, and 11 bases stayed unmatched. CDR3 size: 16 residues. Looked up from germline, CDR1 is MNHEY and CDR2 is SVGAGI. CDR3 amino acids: CASTPAGGTMNTEAFF. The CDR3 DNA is TGTGCCAGCACCCCCGCAGGGGGAACTATGAACACTGAAGCTTTCTTT.

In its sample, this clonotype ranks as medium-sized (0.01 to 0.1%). The CDR3 reads CSASDGRINEQFF. The CDR3 coding sequence is TGCAGTGCTAGCGACGGGAGGATTAATGAGCAGTTCTTC. The genes are TRBV20-1 and TRBJ2-1; 7 bases line up with TRBD2. The V segment lost 3 bases and the J segment 7 bases; nucleotides outside the gene matches: 6. Germline-derived CDR1 and CDR2 are DFQATT and SNEGSKA (reference sequence). This CDR3 spans 13 amino acids.

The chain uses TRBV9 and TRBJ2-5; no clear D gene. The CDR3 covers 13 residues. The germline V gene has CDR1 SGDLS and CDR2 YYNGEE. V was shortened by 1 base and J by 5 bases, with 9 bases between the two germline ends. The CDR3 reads CASSVNPSETQYF. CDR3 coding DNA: TGTGCCAGCAGCGTAAACCCGTCGGAGACCCAGTACTTC.

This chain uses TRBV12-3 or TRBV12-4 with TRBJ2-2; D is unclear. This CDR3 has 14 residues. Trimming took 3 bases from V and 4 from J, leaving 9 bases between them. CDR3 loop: CASSFHTRTGELFF. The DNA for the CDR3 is TGTGCCAGCAGTTTTCACACTCGCACCGGGGAGCTGTTTTTT.

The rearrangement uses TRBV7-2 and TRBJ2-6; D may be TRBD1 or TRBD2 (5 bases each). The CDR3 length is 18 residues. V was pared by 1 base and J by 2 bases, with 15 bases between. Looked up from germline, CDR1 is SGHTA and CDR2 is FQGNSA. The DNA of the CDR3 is TGTGCCAGCAGCTTAGTGGGGACCACGTTCGCTGGGGCCAACGTCCTGACTTTC. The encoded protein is CASSLVGTTFAGANVLTF.

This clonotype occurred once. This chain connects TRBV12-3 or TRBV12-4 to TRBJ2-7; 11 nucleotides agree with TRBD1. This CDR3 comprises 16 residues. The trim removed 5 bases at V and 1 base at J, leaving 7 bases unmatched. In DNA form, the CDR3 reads TGTGCCAGCAGTCCCGTGGGGACAGGGGGTTCCTACGAGCAGTACTTC. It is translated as CASSPVGTGGSYEQYF.

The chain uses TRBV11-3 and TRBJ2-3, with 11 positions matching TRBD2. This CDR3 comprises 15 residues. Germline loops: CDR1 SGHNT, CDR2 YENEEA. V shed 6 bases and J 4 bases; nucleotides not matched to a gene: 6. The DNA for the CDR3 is TGTGCCAGCAGTAAACTAGCGGGAGCGGCAGATACGCAGTATTTT. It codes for CASSKLAGAADTQYF.

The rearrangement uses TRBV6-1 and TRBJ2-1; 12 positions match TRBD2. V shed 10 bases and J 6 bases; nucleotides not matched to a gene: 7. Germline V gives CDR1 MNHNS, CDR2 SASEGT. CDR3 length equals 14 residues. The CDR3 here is CATSRLAGVNEQFF. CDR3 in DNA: TGTGCCACCTCAAGACTAGCGGGAGTCAATGAGCAGTTCTTC.

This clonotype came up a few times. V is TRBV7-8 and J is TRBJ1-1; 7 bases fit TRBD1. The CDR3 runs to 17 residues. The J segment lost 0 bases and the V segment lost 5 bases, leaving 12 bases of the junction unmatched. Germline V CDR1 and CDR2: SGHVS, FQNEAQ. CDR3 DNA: TGTGCCAGCAGCCACCGGGACAGATTACTCATGAACACTGAAGCTTTCTTT. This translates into CASSHRDRLLMNTEAFF.